This T cell receptor (beta chain) was profiled in a study of STAT5B mutations in CD4+ large granular lymphocyte leukemia. General study findings and limits: Higher CD4+ than CD8+ T-LGLL clonality might reflect small sample size.

The assay was immunoSEQ multiplex PCR, and TCRdb's table has in-frame clones only and misses some. The data contain 30,000 to 35,000 clones, about 70% of them singletons. This CDR3 is built from 13 residues. Germline V gene sequence: CDR1 MDHEN, CDR2 SYDVKM. Between the trimmed V and J ends, which lost 5 bases and 11 bases, there was a span of 18 bases. Notes on this clone: The antigen remains unidentified.

The TCR sequence derives from a human donor in good health. Source material: CD4+ T cells from blood buffy coats. The chain links TRBV28 to TRBJ1-1; no firm D call. The CDR3 bases are TGTGCCAGCAGTAGCGCGGGCCCCCGGGAGGCTTTCTTT. It encodes CASSSAGPREAFF.